This TCR delta chain was captured in a study of gamma-delta T cells after stem cell transplantation. TCRdb reanalysed the RT-PCR reads with CATT. The sample records about 2,100 delta-chain clones, approximately 3.1% being singletons. The CDR3 is 22 residues long. The germline gives CDR1 GEAIGNYY, CDR2 EKD. In regard to this clone: It may be a read error: a sequence one base away is much more abundant.

The chain links TRDV2 to TRDJ1; TRDD3 aligns across 11 bases. The sequenced sample was gamma-delta T cells. This TCR was sampled from a human donor. It is not recorded whose cells these are; they may come from a transplant donor. The CDR3: CACGTVRQPDRSLGDTVDKLIF. The CDR3 DNA reads TGTGCCTGTGGCACCGTTCGTCAACCCGACCGGTCTCTGGGGGATACCGTCGATAAACTCATCTTT.